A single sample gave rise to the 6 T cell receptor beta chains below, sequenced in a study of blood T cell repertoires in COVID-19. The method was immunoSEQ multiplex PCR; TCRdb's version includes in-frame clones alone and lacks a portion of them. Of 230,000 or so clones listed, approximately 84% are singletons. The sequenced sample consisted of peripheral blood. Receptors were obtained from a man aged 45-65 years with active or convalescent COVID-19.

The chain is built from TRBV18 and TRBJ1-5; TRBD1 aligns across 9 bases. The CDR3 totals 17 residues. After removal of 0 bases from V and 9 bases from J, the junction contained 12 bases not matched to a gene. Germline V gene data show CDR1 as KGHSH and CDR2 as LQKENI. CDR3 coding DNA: TGTGCCAGCTCACCACCGGGACAGGGTCGGATGGGAAGGCCCCAGCATTTT. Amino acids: CASSPPGQGRMGRPQHF.

The CDR3 region is CASTPERVPRAFF. Written as DNA, the CDR3 is TGTGCCAGCACCCCAGAGAGGGTTCCCAGGGCTTTCTTT. The V call is TRBV6-5, the J call TRBJ1-1; D is ambiguous. The V gene lost 7 bases and the J gene lost 11 bases, with 20 bases spanning the gap. The length of the CDR3 is 13 residues. Germline V gene sequence: CDR1 MNHEY, CDR2 SVGAGI.

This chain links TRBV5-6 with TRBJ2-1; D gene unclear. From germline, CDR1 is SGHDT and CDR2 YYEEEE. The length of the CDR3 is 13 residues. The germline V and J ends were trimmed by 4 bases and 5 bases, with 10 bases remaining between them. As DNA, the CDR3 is TGTGCCAGCAGCCCGGAGAGTAACAATGAGCAGTTCTTC. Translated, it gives CASSPESNNEQFF. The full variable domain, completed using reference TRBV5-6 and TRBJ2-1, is DAGVTQSPTHLIKTRGQQVTLRCSPKSGHDTVSWYQQALGQGPQFIFQYYEEEERQRGNFPDRFSGHQFPNYSSELNVNALLLGDSALYLCASSPESNNEQFFGPGTRLTVL.

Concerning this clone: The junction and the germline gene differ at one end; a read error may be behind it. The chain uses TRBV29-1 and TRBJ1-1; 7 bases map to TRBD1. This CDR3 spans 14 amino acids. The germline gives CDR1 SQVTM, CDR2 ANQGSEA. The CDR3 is CSVVGGGLKTEAFF. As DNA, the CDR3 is TGCAGCGTTGTTGGAGGGGGCTTGAAAACTGAAGCTTTCTTT.

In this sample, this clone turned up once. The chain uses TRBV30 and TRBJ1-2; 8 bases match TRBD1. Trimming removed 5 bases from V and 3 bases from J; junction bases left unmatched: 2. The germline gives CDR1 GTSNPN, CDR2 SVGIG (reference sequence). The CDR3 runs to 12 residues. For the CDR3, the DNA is TGTGCCTGGGACAGGGGCGACTATGGCTACACCTTC. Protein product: CAWDRGDYGYTF.

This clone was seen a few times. CDR3 sequence (DNA): TGTGCCAGCAGCTTAGGGACAGCAACTAATGAAAAACTGTTTTTT. Translation: CASSLGTATNEKLFF. The gene calls are TRBV7-9 and TRBJ1-4; weak D call: TRBD1 (6 bases). V lost 1 base and J lost 0, with 6 bases in between. Germline assignment: CDR1 SEHNR and CDR2 FQNEAQ (reference sequence). The CDR3 totals 15 residues.